The clone carrying this T cell receptor (beta chain) was seen only a few times. The antigen is unknown. This record belongs to a study of shared clonotypes between healthy human individuals. Findings and caveats of the study: Enrolling few donors narrowed the genetic and exposure-history diversity that was represented.

Around 100 million PBMCs were counted before genomic DNA extraction. For every subset, genomic DNA was evenly distributed across several immunoSEQ plates. Amplification in unsorted PBMC replicate PCRs started from approximately 300 ng DNA, which equals 30,000 to 35,000 T cell genomes. Profiling relied on immunoSEQ multiplex PCR, and the TCRdb table lists in-frame clones only, not all of them. In the table there are fewer than 600,000 clones, roughly 77% of which are singletons. Sequenced sample: PBMCs. This receptor was taken from a woman in her thirties or forties in good health. Some clones in this sample may be carry-over from other donors' samples.

In nucleotides, the CDR3 is TGTGCCTGGAGTGTACAGTTATCGTTTAGGACAGGGCGGCCCTATGGCTACACCTTC. This translates into CAWSVQLSFRTGRPYGYTF. V is TRBV30 and J is TRBJ1-2; 8 bases fit TRBD1. The CDR3 runs to 19 residues. CDR1 is GTSNPN, CDR2 SVGIG, per germline (reference sequence). Germline trimming cut 0 bases from V and 4 bases from J; bases unmatched to any gene: 19.